This T cell receptor (beta chain) is drawn from a study of cytomegalovirus exposure and HLA in healthy donors. On this clone: Its antigen is undetermined.

TCRdb's table, derived via immunoSEQ multiplex PCR, lists solely in-frame clones and lacks some. The profile shows 150,000 to 200,000 clones, over 80% of them singletons. Trimming shortened V by 4 bases and J by 0 bases, and 25 bases separated the two germline ends. In germline, CDR1 is SGHRS, CDR2 YFSETQ. CDR3 length equals 19 residues. Notes on the study in general: Per published reports, the classifier diagnosed cytomegalovirus status with high specificity and sensitivity.

This chain links TRBV5-1 with TRBJ1-1; D possibly corresponds to TRBD1 (6 bases). Sequencing used PBMCs. This sequence was found in a man aged 25 to 45 in good health and CMV-seropositive. The DNA for the CDR3 is TGCGCCAGCAGCCCCCATAAGGACAGAACAACGACCTTGAACACTGAAGCTTTCTTT. Translating gives CASSPHKDRTTTLNTEAFF.